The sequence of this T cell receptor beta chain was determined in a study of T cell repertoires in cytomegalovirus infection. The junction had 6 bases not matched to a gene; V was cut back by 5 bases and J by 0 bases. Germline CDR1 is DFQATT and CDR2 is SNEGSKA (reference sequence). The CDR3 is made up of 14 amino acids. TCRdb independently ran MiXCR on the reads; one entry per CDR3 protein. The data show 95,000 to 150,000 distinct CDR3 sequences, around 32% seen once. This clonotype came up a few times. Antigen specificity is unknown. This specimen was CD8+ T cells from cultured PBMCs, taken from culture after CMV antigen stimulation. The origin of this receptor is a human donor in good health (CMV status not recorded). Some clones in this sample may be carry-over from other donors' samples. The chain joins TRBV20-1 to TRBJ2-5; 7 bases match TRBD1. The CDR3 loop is CSASGTAYQETQYF. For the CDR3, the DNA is TGCAGTGCTTCCGGGACAGCCTACCAAGAGACCCAGTACTTC.